This is a list of T cell receptor beta chains from one sample in a study of CD8+CD57+ T cells in acquired aplastic anemia. TCRdb used MiXCR to reprocess the reads, holding one entry per CDR3 protein. The profile shows around 200,000 distinct CDR3 sequences, 55% to 65% of them singletons. The sequenced material came from sorted CD4+, CD8+, or CD8+CD57+ T cells (not recorded which) from PBMCs. The source is a human donor with aplastic anemia. CDR3s leave out the opening cysteine and the closing phenylalanine or tryptophan. The D gene is left open where the match is weak.

>TRBV15|TRBD1
ATSRTGQLNEKLF
>TRBV19|NA
ASSPDWGYGYT
>TRBV5-1|TRBD1
ASSGTGHGAYEQY
>TRBV10-1|NA
ASSERVADGYT
>TRBV7-3|NA
ASSLVGGVAYEQY
>TRBV12-3/TRBV12-4|NA
ASSLALGSGELF
>TRBV11-3|TRBD1
ASSSYRGEQY
>TRBV20-1|NA
SAHRVGSNQPQH
>TRBV7-9|NA
ASVGGGNTEAF
>TRBV29-1|NA
SVDGTDTQY
>TRBV4-1|TRBD1
ASSQDFSYGTGNSPLH
>TRBV7-2|NA
ASSLARPGHVADEQY
>TRBV7-2|NA
ASSWSRGEQL
>TRBV7-4|TRBD2
ASRRWVGGLAGGTDTQY
>TRBV7-3|NA
ASSLAAYTEAF
>TRBV24-1|NA
ATSDSSHGWNEQF
>TRBV10-3|TRBD1
AISGQGGDYGYT
>TRBV18|NA
ASSPTTRPYGYT
>TRBV7-2|NA
ASSATGSPGAEQF
>TRBV19|NA
ASSIGSPDYEQY
>TRBV11-2|NA
ASSLEPGSNSPLH
>TRBV15|TRBD1
ATSSPDRGPTEAF
>TRBV19|NA
ASSTQGGEQF
>TRBV20-1|NA
SARVAHGYT
>TRBV9|TRBD1
ASSVGGTGSIYEQY
>TRBV2|NA
ASNMEGSYEQY
>TRBV7-6|NA
ASSLNSVGNSHLH
>TRBV7-2|TRBD2
ASLKSGGRANEQF
>TRBV10-1|NA
ASSDPLSTEAF
>TRBV11-2|NA
ASSQGVPKGTGGLF
>TRBV7-3|TRBD2
ASSPPGGGAGDTQY
>TRBV7-9|NA
ASSLALITGELF
>TRBV9|TRBD1
ASSVEQGETQY
>TRBV7-6|NA
ASRQGGNEQY
>TRBV10-1|TRBD1
ARSSAPGQVNTGELF
>TRBV29-1|NA
STGEQGSQPQH
>TRBV20-1|NA
SLARQRIRANYGYT
>TRBV19|NA
ASRVGQGANVLT
>TRBV9|TRBD2
ASSVVGGGTYNEQF
>TRBV6-5|NA
ASNYQSSGGNYEQY
>TRBV7-9|NA
ASSEPVLVEQF
>TRBV5-1|TRBD1
ASSLGDRVHEQY
>TRBV7-6|TRBD2
ASSQGLAVPYEQY
>TRBV15|NA
ATSSPLEGRVNGYT
>TRBV11-2|TRBD2
ASSLGSGSAYEQY
>TRBV20-1|NA
SARAGARGNTIY
>TRBV12-3/TRBV12-4|NA
ASSAGGVLGFGYT
>TRBV7-2|TRBD1
ASSFSWDSRSYEQY
>TRBV27|TRBD1
ASSTQTGGEMPLH
>TRBV19|TRBD1
ASSIRPGGNSPLH
>TRBV20-1|TRBD2
SALSAAGGNEQF
>TRBV4-2|TRBD2
ASSQEGTSGGSSYEQY
>TRBV19|TRBD2
ASSIVKRDYNEQF
>TRBV7-8|NA
ASSLRDVGLAGNEQF